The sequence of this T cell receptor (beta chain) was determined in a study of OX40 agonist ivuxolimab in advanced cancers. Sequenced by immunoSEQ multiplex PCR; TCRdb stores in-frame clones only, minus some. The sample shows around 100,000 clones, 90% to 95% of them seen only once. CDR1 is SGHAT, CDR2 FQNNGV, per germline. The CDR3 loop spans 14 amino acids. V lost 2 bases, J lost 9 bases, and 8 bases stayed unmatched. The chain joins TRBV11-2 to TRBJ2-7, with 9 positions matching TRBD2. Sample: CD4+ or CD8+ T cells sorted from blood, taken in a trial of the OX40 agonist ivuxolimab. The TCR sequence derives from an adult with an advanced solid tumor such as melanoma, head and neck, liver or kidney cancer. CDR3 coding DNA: TGTGCCAGCAGCTTACCGGGACTAGCCCCGGGGCAGTACTTC. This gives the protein CASSLPGLAPGQYF.